This T cell receptor beta chain comes out of a study of T cells after yellow fever vaccination. Study summary: Any fraction with a low cell number was prepared using SMART-Seq v4 Ultra Low Input.

The length of the CDR3 is 13 residues. CDR1 and CDR2 (germline): SGHRS, YFSETQ. V was clipped by 6 bases and J by 8 bases, with 17 bases between them. TCRdb reprocessed the 5' RACE reads via MiXCR and lists one record per CDR3 protein. The sample includes some 260,000 distinct CDR3 sequences, 5.2% seen only once; the top ten take roughly 3.5%. In this sample, this clonotype turned up a few times. The sequences come from CD4+ T cells sorted from PBMCs, collected on the day of the yellow fever booster vaccination. The gene calls are TRBV5-1 and TRBJ1-2; possibly TRBD1 for D (5 bases). The source of this sequence is a man younger than 35 who received the YFV17D yellow fever vaccine. CDR3 in amino acids: CASTHSGNQGYTF. Written as DNA, the CDR3 is TGCGCCAGCACCCACTCAGGGAATCAAGGCTACACCTTC.